These T cell receptor beta chains were read from a single sample in a study of cytomegalovirus exposure and HLA in healthy donors. Repertoires were generated with immunoSEQ multiplex PCR, while TCRdb's copy carries only in-frame clones and drops some. The repertoire holds around 150,000 clones, with almost 85% as singletons. Sequenced input: PBMCs. The receptor source for this set is a young man in good health and CMV-seropositive. Both conserved end residues are part of each CDR3. A D gene is named only where the DNA matches it firmly. Part of the rows lack a size; the others show once, few, many or a class for expanded clones.

D gene: TRBD2
V gene: TRBV7-2
clone size: -
J gene: TRBJ2-1
CDR3 protein: CASSAGVDEQFF
CDR3 DNA: TGTGCCAGCAGCGCGGGGGTCGATGAGCAGTTCTTC

D gene: -
V gene: TRBV11-3
clone size: -
J gene: TRBJ2-2
CDR3 protein: CASSPTVTGELFF
CDR3 DNA: TGTGCCAGCAGCCCGACTGTCACCGGGGAGCTGTTTTTT

D gene: -
V gene: TRBV9
clone size: -
J gene: TRBJ2-3
CDR3 protein: CASSGTRADTQYF
CDR3 DNA: TGTGCCAGCAGCGGGACTCGTGCAGATACGCAGTATTTT

D gene: -
V gene: TRBV10-2
clone size: -
J gene: TRBJ2-1
CDR3 protein: CASSESDFEQFF
CDR3 DNA: TGCGCCAGCAGTGAGTCGGACTTTGAGCAGTTCTTC

D gene: TRBD1
V gene: TRBV2
clone size: -
J gene: TRBJ1-2
CDR3 protein: CASSVGTGGYGYTF
CDR3 DNA: TGTGCCAGCAGTGTTGGGACAGGGGGCTATGGCTACACCTTC

D gene: -
V gene: TRBV5-6
clone size: -
J gene: TRBJ2-1
CDR3 protein: CASSRVYEQFF
CDR3 DNA: TGTGCCAGCAGCCGGGTCTATGAGCAGTTCTTC

D gene: -
V gene: TRBV29-1
clone size: -
J gene: TRBJ2-3
CDR3 protein: CSSDTDTQYF
CDR3 DNA: TGCAGCTCAGACACAGATACGCAGTATTTT

D gene: TRBD1
V gene: TRBV30
clone size: -
J gene: TRBJ1-2
CDR3 protein: CAWSVQTGGAYGYTF
CDR3 DNA: TGTGCCTGGAGTGTACAAACAGGGGGCGCCTATGGCTACACCTTC

D gene: TRBD2
V gene: TRBV5-4
clone size: once
J gene: TRBJ2-5
CDR3 protein: CASSLALADQETQYF
CDR3 DNA: TGTGCCAGCAGCTTGGCCCTAGCGGATCAAGAGACCCAGTACTTC

D gene: -
V gene: TRBV4-3
clone size: -
J gene: TRBJ1-1
CDR3 protein: CASSRGQTNTEAFF
CDR3 DNA: TGCGCCAGCAGCCGAGGACAGACGAACACTGAAGCTTTCTTT

D gene: TRBD1
V gene: TRBV6-5
clone size: -
J gene: TRBJ1-2
CDR3 protein: CASSYSTGEFGYTF
CDR3 DNA: TGTGCCAGCAGTTACTCGACAGGGGAGTTTGGCTACACCTTC

D gene: -
V gene: TRBV5-1
clone size: -
J gene: TRBJ2-3
CDR3 protein: CASSPLIPDTQYF
CDR3 DNA: TGCGCCAGCAGCCCACTAATACCAGATACGCAGTATTTT

D gene: TRBD2
V gene: TRBV7-3
clone size: -
J gene: TRBJ2-3
CDR3 protein: CASSLRPSGGPSTDTQYF
CDR3 DNA: TGTGCCAGCAGCTTACGTCCTAGCGGGGGCCCAAGCACAGATACGCAGTATTTT

D gene: TRBD2
V gene: TRBV11-3
clone size: -
J gene: TRBJ2-3
CDR3 protein: CASSVGTSGRTDTQYF
CDR3 DNA: TGTGCCAGCAGCGTCGGGACTAGCGGAAGAACAGATACGCAGTATTTT

D gene: TRBD1
V gene: TRBV10-3
clone size: -
J gene: TRBJ2-5
CDR3 protein: CAISAGTEKSQETQYF
CDR3 DNA: TGTGCCATCAGTGCGGGGACAGAGAAGTCCCAAGAGACCCAGTACTTC

D gene: -
V gene: TRBV5-4
clone size: -
J gene: TRBJ1-2
CDR3 protein: CASSLGGLGSGYTF
CDR3 DNA: TGTGCCAGCAGCTTGGGGGGGCTGGGCAGTGGCTACACCTTC

D gene: TRBD2
V gene: TRBV5-4
clone size: -
J gene: TRBJ2-3
CDR3 protein: CASSFRTSGGAFPTQYF
CDR3 DNA: TGTGCCAGCAGCTTTCGGACTAGCGGGGGGGCCTTTCCTACGCAGTATTTT

D gene: -
V gene: TRBV7-3
clone size: -
J gene: TRBJ2-5
CDR3 protein: CASSYRAGETQYF
CDR3 DNA: TGTGCCAGCAGCTACAGGGCAGGAGAGACCCAGTACTTC

D gene: -
V gene: TRBV6-6
clone size: -
J gene: TRBJ1-1
CDR3 protein: CASSPPPSTEAFF
CDR3 DNA: TGTGCCAGCAGTCCCCCCCCGTCCACTGAAGCTTTCTTT

D gene: -
V gene: TRBV5-1
clone size: -
J gene: TRBJ2-1
CDR3 protein: CASSLASAGLFDEQFF
CDR3 DNA: TGCGCCAGCAGCTTGGCCTCGGCGGGGCTCTTCGATGAGCAGTTCTTC

D gene: -
V gene: TRBV9
clone size: -
J gene: TRBJ2-3
CDR3 protein: CASSTVSRTDTQYF
CDR3 DNA: TGTGCCAGCAGCACAGTTAGTCGCACAGATACGCAGTATTTT

D gene: TRBD1
V gene: TRBV2
clone size: -
J gene: TRBJ2-3
CDR3 protein: CASTQGDRGTDTQYF
CDR3 DNA: TGTGCCAGCACCCAGGGGGACAGGGGGACAGATACGCAGTATTTT

D gene: -
V gene: TRBV19
clone size: -
J gene: TRBJ1-1
CDR3 protein: CASIQNSDTEAFF
CDR3 DNA: TGTGCCAGCATACAGAATAGTGATACTGAAGCTTTCTTT

D gene: -
V gene: TRBV28
clone size: -
J gene: TRBJ1-1
CDR3 protein: CASSLWQGEAFF
CDR3 DNA: TGTGCCAGCAGTTTATGGCAGGGTGAAGCTTTCTTT

D gene: -
V gene: TRBV9
clone size: once
J gene: TRBJ2-1
CDR3 protein: CASSVETSSYNEQFF
CDR3 DNA: TGTGCCAGCAGCGTAGAAACTAGCTCCTACAATGAGCAGTTCTTC

D gene: -
V gene: TRBV7-3
clone size: -
J gene: TRBJ1-1
CDR3 protein: CASSLGGKGMNTEAFF
CDR3 DNA: TGTGCCAGCAGCTTGGGGGGGAAGGGAATGAACACTGAAGCTTTCTTT

D gene: -
V gene: TRBV5-6
clone size: -
J gene: TRBJ1-3
CDR3 protein: CASSLEQRSGNTIYF
CDR3 DNA: TGTGCCAGCAGCTTGGAGCAGCGGTCTGGAAACACCATATATTTT

D gene: -
V gene: TRBV5-8
clone size: once
J gene: TRBJ2-7
CDR3 protein: CASSLGRHLNYEQYF
CDR3 DNA: TGTGCCAGCAGCTTGGGCAGGCACCTCAACTACGAGCAGTACTTC

D gene: -
V gene: TRBV5-6
clone size: -
J gene: TRBJ2-7
CDR3 protein: CASSLGAPLYEQYF
CDR3 DNA: TGTGCCAGCAGCTTGGGAGCACCCCTCTACGAGCAGTACTTC

D gene: -
V gene: TRBV4-1
clone size: few
J gene: TRBJ1-6
CDR3 protein: CASSPQAVSYSPLHF
CDR3 DNA: TGCGCCAGCAGCCCACAGGCCGTCTCCTATTCACCCCTCCACTTT

D gene: TRBD1
V gene: TRBV5-4
clone size: -
J gene: TRBJ2-7
CDR3 protein: CASSLARQGESYEQYF
CDR3 DNA: TGTGCCAGCAGCCTAGCCAGACAGGGGGAGTCCTACGAGCAGTACTTC

D gene: TRBD2
V gene: TRBV5-1
clone size: -
J gene: TRBJ2-5
CDR3 protein: CASSLAPGGSQETQYF
CDR3 DNA: TGCGCCAGCAGCTTGGCTCCGGGGGGGTCCCAAGAGACCCAGTACTTC

D gene: TRBD1
V gene: TRBV6-4
clone size: -
J gene: TRBJ1-3
CDR3 protein: CASSAGTGPSGNTIYF
CDR3 DNA: TGTGCCAGCAGTGCCGGGACAGGGCCCTCTGGAAACACCATATATTTT

D gene: TRBD1
V gene: TRBV5-1
clone size: -
J gene: TRBJ1-2
CDR3 protein: CASSLAGQGEGYTF
CDR3 DNA: TGCGCCAGCAGCTTGGCCGGACAGGGGGAAGGCTACACCTTC

D gene: TRBD2
V gene: TRBV5-4
clone size: -
J gene: TRBJ2-1
CDR3 protein: CASSPSGISYNEQFF
CDR3 DNA: TGTGCCAGCAGCCCCAGCGGGATCTCCTACAATGAGCAGTTCTTC

D gene: -
V gene: TRBV7-9
clone size: -
J gene: TRBJ1-1
CDR3 protein: CASSLSSYTEAFF
CDR3 DNA: TGTGCCAGCAGCTTAAGTAGTTACACTGAAGCTTTCTTT

D gene: -
V gene: TRBV13
clone size: -
J gene: TRBJ2-7
CDR3 protein: CASSSGLRGEQYF
CDR3 DNA: TGTGCCAGCAGCTCGGGTCTCCGGGGCGAGCAGTACTTC

D gene: TRBD2
V gene: TRBV2
clone size: once
J gene: TRBJ2-5
CDR3 protein: CASSLSRGEGEETQYF
CDR3 DNA: TGTGCCAGCTCTTTATCGCGGGGGGAGGGGGAAGAGACCCAGTACTTC

D gene: -
V gene: TRBV5-1
clone size: -
J gene: TRBJ2-2
CDR3 protein: CASSLGTQGTGELFF
CDR3 DNA: TGCGCCAGCAGCTTGGGGACACAAGGAACCGGGGAGCTGTTTTTT

D gene: TRBD2
V gene: TRBV2
clone size: -
J gene: TRBJ2-5
CDR3 protein: CASSAGTSGARRETQYF
CDR3 DNA: TGTGCCAGCAGTGCCGGGACTAGCGGGGCCCGGAGAGAGACCCAGTACTTC

D gene: -
V gene: TRBV6-5
clone size: few
J gene: TRBJ1-1
CDR3 protein: CASSYQVNTEAFF
CDR3 DNA: TGTGCCAGCAGTTATCAGGTGAACACTGAAGCTTTCTTT

D gene: -
V gene: TRBV5-6
clone size: -
J gene: TRBJ2-7
CDR3 protein: CASSSWTAPLYYYEQYF
CDR3 DNA: TGTGCCAGCAGCTCCTGGACAGCGCCCCTCTACTACTACGAGCAGTACTTC

D gene: -
V gene: TRBV18
clone size: -
J gene: TRBJ2-7
CDR3 protein: CASSPSRDYEQYF
CDR3 DNA: TGTGCCAGCTCACCGTCCAGGGATTACGAGCAGTACTTC

D gene: TRBD2
V gene: TRBV10-2
clone size: -
J gene: TRBJ2-1
CDR3 protein: CASSRGLAANEQFF
CDR3 DNA: TGCGCCAGCAGCAGGGGACTAGCTGCCAATGAGCAGTTCTTC

D gene: TRBD2
V gene: TRBV18
clone size: -
J gene: TRBJ2-5
CDR3 protein: CASSPILAEETQYF
CDR3 DNA: TGTGCCAGCTCACCAATCCTAGCGGAAGAGACCCAGTACTTC

D gene: -
V gene: TRBV29-1
clone size: -
J gene: TRBJ1-1
CDR3 protein: CSVVRRDTEAFF
CDR3 DNA: TGCAGCGTTGTGCGTCGGGACACTGAAGCTTTCTTT

D gene: -
V gene: TRBV19
clone size: -
J gene: TRBJ1-1
CDR3 protein: CASSSRVSEAFF
CDR3 DNA: TGTGCCAGTAGTAGCAGGGTTTCTGAAGCTTTCTTT

D gene: TRBD1
V gene: TRBV2
clone size: -
J gene: TRBJ1-4
CDR3 protein: CASSRSRDRAEKLFF
CDR3 DNA: TGTGCCAGCAGCCGGAGCCGTGACAGGGCTGAAAAACTGTTTTTT

D gene: TRBD1
V gene: TRBV5-1
clone size: -
J gene: TRBJ2-7
CDR3 protein: CASSGQGDYEQYF
CDR3 DNA: TGCGCCAGCTCGGGTCAGGGGGACTACGAGCAGTACTTC

D gene: TRBD1
V gene: TRBV29-1
clone size: -
J gene: TRBJ1-3
CDR3 protein: CSVEDRGRTSGNTIYF
CDR3 DNA: TGCAGCGTTGAAGACAGGGGGCGGACCTCTGGAAACACCATATATTTT

D gene: TRBD1
V gene: TRBV28
clone size: -
J gene: TRBJ1-2
CDR3 protein: CASSVTGASKYGYTF
CDR3 DNA: TGTGCCAGCAGTGTAACAGGGGCCTCCAAGTATGGCTACACCTTC

D gene: TRBD2
V gene: TRBV4-1
clone size: few
J gene: TRBJ2-7
CDR3 protein: CASSQGGAGPYEQYF
CDR3 DNA: TGCGCCAGCAGCCAGGGAGGAGCGGGGCCCTACGAGCAGTACTTC

D gene: TRBD2
V gene: TRBV25-1
clone size: once
J gene: TRBJ2-1
CDR3 protein: CASCSREGGNEQFF
CDR3 DNA: TGTGCCAGCTGTAGCAGGGAGGGCGGGAATGAGCAGTTCTTC

D gene: -
V gene: TRBV9
clone size: -
J gene: TRBJ2-1
CDR3 protein: CASSTRPYNNEQFF
CDR3 DNA: TGTGCCAGCAGCACGAGGCCCTACAACAATGAGCAGTTCTTC